This T cell receptor (beta chain) is drawn from a study of blood T cell repertoires in COVID-19. Study-wide context: Sample material is recorded as cDNA or gDNA derived from T cells, B-cell-depleted T cells, or PBMCs.

This CDR3 comprises 13 residues. V trimming: 4 bases; J trimming: 8 bases; junction bases outside the gene matches: 2. Germline loops: CDR1 SGHNT, CDR2 YYREEE (reference sequence). Methods used by the authors: Estimation of nucleated cell counts relied on the amplification of reference gene primers. The method was immunoSEQ multiplex PCR; TCRdb's version includes in-frame clones alone and lacks a portion of them. That table is the source of V, J and clone size, and D and trimming were worked out from the DNA. This sample has 130,000 to 150,000 clones, with roughly four fifths found just once. Sequenced: PBMCs or T cells enriched from blood (not recorded which). The receptor was isolated from a man between 50 and 59 years old who had recovered from COVID-19. This chain connects TRBV5-4 to TRBJ2-1, with TRBD1 matching over 11 bases. The CDR3 bases are TGTGCCAGCAGCGAGGGACAGGGGGATGAGCAGTTCTTC. Amino acid sequence: CASSEGQGDEQFF.